A single sample is the source of the 9 T cell receptor beta chains below, sequenced in a study of blood T cell repertoires in COVID-19. Produced via immunoSEQ multiplex PCR; TCRdb's table is partial and in-frame only. The table has 150,000 to 250,000 clones, 82% seen once; the top ten hold about 11%. Sequencing input: PBMCs or T cells enriched from blood (not recorded which). All receptors come from a man aged 35-49 years who had recovered from COVID-19.

The genes are TRBV5-1 and TRBJ1-1; D unclear. Germline V lookup: CDR1 SGHRS, CDR2 YFSETQ. The CDR3 spans 16 residues. The ends were cut back, 4 bases at V and 0 bases at J, with 16 bases in the middle. CDR3 coding DNA: TGCGCCAGCAGCCCCAGAGAGGGATCCATGAACACTGAAGCTTTCTTT. It is translated as CASSPREGSMNTEAFF.

The gene calls are TRBV29-1 and TRBJ1-3; TRBD1 aligns across 9 bases. The CDR3 totals 13 residues. Germline-derived CDR1 and CDR2 are SQVTM and ANQGSEA. J lost 3 bases, V lost 6 bases, and 3 bases had no gene match. CDR3 protein: CSVNRGLGNTIYF. The CDR3 nucleotides read TGCAGCGTGAACAGGGGGCTTGGAAACACCATATATTTT.

There are a few counts of this clone. The rearrangement links TRBV7-2 to TRBJ1-1; D unresolved. The CDR3 has 16 residues. Trimming took off 5 bases at V and 4 bases at J, with 20 bases between the two ends. The germline V gene encodes CDR1 SGHTA and CDR2 FQGNSA. CDR3 nucleotides: TGTGCCAGCAGCCTATGGACGGGGATGCCGGGCACTGAAGCTTTCTTT. This translates into CASSLWTGMPGTEAFF.

This clone was seen a few times. The chain recombines TRBV7-2 with TRBJ1-4, with D uncertain. Looked up from germline, CDR1 is SGHTA and CDR2 is FQGNSA. The V end was cut by 3 bases, the J end by 0 bases, with 5 bases between. The length of the CDR3 is 14 residues. Here the CDR3 DNA reads TGTGCCAGCAGCTTCGGTGCAACTAATGAAAAACTGTTTTTT. Residues: CASSFGATNEKLFF.

V usage is TRBV12-3 or TRBV12-4 and J usage is TRBJ1-4; D is unresolved. Trimming stripped 4 bases from V and 6 bases from J, with 9 bases between. The CDR3 loop spans 13 amino acids. The CDR3 sequence: CASSSREDEKLFF. In DNA, the CDR3 is TGTGCCAGCAGTTCCCGAGAGGATGAAAAACTGTTTTTT.

V is TRBV2 and J is TRBJ2-2; 12 positions match TRBD2. Germline V gene lookup returns CDR1 SNHLY and CDR2 FYNNEI. J lost 2 bases, V lost 6 bases, and 4 bases had no gene match. The CDR3 runs 16 residues. CDR3 coding DNA: TGTGCCAGCAGGGGACTAGCGGGTGTTAACACCGGGGAGCTGTTTTTT. Translated: CASRGLAGVNTGELFF.

This chain uses TRBV24-1 with TRBJ1-1; D possibly corresponds to TRBD1 (5 bases). This CDR3 comprises 13 residues. Per germline, CDR1 KGHDR and CDR2 SFDVKD. Trimming shortened V by 6 bases and J by 3 bases, and 10 bases separated the two germline ends. CDR3 sequence reads: CATSRGLDTEAFF. CDR3 in DNA: TGTGCCACCAGTAGGGGCCTGGACACTGAAGCTTTCTTT.

The chain uses TRBV5-1 and TRBJ2-1; 7 bases line up with TRBD2. The CDR3 is made up of 15 amino acids. CDR1 and CDR2 from the germline V gene are SGHRS and YFSETQ. V shed 0 bases and J 8 bases; nucleotides not matched to a gene: 8. The CDR3 sequence: CASSLAAGEGYEQFF. The CDR3 DNA reads TGCGCCAGCAGCTTGGCTGCGGGAGAAGGCTATGAGCAGTTCTTC.

This chain connects TRBV11-2 to TRBJ2-1; D ambiguous. V gave up 5 bases and J gave up 5 bases, with 7 bases separating them. Looked up from germline, CDR1 is SGHAT and CDR2 is FQNNGV. The CDR3 runs 12 residues. The CDR3: CASSLLDNEQFF. As DNA, the CDR3 is TGTGCCAGCAGCCTGTTAGACAATGAGCAGTTCTTC. The full variable domain, rest sourced from reference TRBV11-2 and TRBJ2-1, is EAGVAQSPRYKIIEKRQSVAFWCNPISGHATLYWYQQILGQGPKLLIQFQNNGVVDDSQLPKDRFSAERLKGVDSTLKIQPAKLEDSAVYLCASSLLDNEQFFGPGTRLTVL.